Below, one T cell receptor (beta chain) is given with its context. The V segment lost 0 bases and the J segment 0 bases; nucleotides outside the gene matches: 12. From germline, CDR1 is GTSNPN and CDR2 SVGIG (reference sequence). CDR3 length: 18 amino acids. Seattle cases were enrolled at active infection and followed longitudinally. This record belongs to a study of blood T cell repertoires in COVID-19. TCRdb keeps only in-frame clones here, not all; method: immunoSEQ multiplex PCR. The sample lists 200,000 or so clones, roughly nine tenths occurring once. This rearrangement joins TRBV30 to TRBJ1-1; 8 positions match TRBD1. The sequenced material came from peripheral blood. This clonotype was sampled from a man between 60 and 70 years old with COVID-19, enrolled during active disease. The CDR3 here is CAWSVRGQVISMNTEAFF. The DNA of the CDR3 is TGTGCCTGGAGTGTACGGGGACAGGTCATTTCCATGAACACTGAAGCTTTCTTT.